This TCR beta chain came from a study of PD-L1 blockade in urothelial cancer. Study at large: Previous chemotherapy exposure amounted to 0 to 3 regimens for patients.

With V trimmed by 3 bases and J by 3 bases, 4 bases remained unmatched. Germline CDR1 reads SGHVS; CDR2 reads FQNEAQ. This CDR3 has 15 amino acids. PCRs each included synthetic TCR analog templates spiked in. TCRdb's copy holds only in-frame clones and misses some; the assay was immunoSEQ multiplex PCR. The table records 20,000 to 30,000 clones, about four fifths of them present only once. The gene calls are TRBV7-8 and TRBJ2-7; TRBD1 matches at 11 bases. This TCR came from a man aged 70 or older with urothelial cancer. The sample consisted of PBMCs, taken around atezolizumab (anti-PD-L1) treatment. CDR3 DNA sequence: TGTGCCAGCAGCTTCCGGACAGGGGGCATCTACGAGCAGTACTTC. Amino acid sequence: CASSFRTGGIYEQYF.